The 9 T cell receptor beta chains below all came from one sample that was sequenced in a study of metastatic and nonmetastatic thyroid tumors. Every patient underwent thyroid surgery untreated. TCRdb re-analyzed the PCR reads using MiXCR. The sample lists some 5,100 clones, 32% occurring once. Source material: adjacent normal tissue. These receptors were taken from a female donor with papillary thyroid cancer or a benign thyroid nodule (not recorded which). Some clones in this sample may be carry-over from other donors' samples.

This clone is deemed medium-sized. This sequence joins TRBV12-3 or TRBV12-4 and TRBJ2-4, with 11 bases aligning to TRBD2. The CDR3 runs 15 residues. The trim removed 7 bases at V and 0 bases at J, leaving 2 bases unmatched. The CDR3 spells CASKGTSGAKNIQYF. CDR3 nucleotides: TGTGCCAGCAAGGGGACTAGCGGAGCCAAAAACATTCAGTACTTC.

This clone was seen only a few times. V is TRBV6-1 and J is TRBJ2-7, with TRBD2 matching 11 bases. Trimming removed 7 bases from V and 6 bases from J; junction bases left unmatched: 14. Per the germline V gene, CDR1 is MNHNS and CDR2 is SASEGT. CDR3 length equals 16 residues. The CDR3 here is CASTHDSGRALSEQYF. The CDR3 DNA reads TGTGCCAGCACGCACGATAGCGGGAGGGCCCTTAGCGAGCAGTACTTC.

V is TRBV20-1 and J is TRBJ2-1; the match to TRBD2 covers 8 bases. CDR1 is DFQATT, CDR2 SNEGSKA, per germline (reference sequence). The CDR3 totals 15 residues. Trimming removed 0 bases from V and 6 bases from J; junction bases left unmatched: 7. The CDR3: CSARDVREGSNEQFF. In DNA form, the CDR3 reads TGCAGTGCTAGAGATGTCCGGGAGGGCAGCAATGAGCAGTTCTTC.

This clone was observed a few times. V is TRBV15 and J is TRBJ2-1, with 10 bases matching TRBD1. This CDR3 region has 15 residues. V dropped 2 bases and J dropped 5; count of bases not matched to a gene: 3. Per the germline V gene, CDR1 is LNHNV and CDR2 is YYDKDF (reference sequence). The CDR3 loop reads CATSRRTGGNNEQFF. Written as DNA, the CDR3 is TGTGCCACCAGCAGACGGACAGGGGGGAACAATGAGCAGTTCTTC.

Within the sample, this clone is medium-sized. The chain employs TRBV5-6 and TRBJ1-2, with TRBD1 identical over 9 bases. The germline gives CDR1 SGHDT, CDR2 YYEEEE. The CDR3 is 13 residues long. With 3 bases clipped from V and 7 bases from J, the junction kept 4 bases outside the gene matches. The CDR3 nucleotides are TGTGCCAGCAGCTCCTGGGACAGGGCTGGCTACACCTTC. This codes for CASSSWDRAGYTF.

This clone was picked up a small number of times. The V gene is TRBV6-5, the J gene TRBJ1-1; possibly TRBD1 for D (6 bases). V lost 3 bases, J lost 2 bases, and 10 bases lay in between. Germline V gene data show CDR1 as MNHEY and CDR2 as SVGAGI. The CDR3 contains 14 residues. CDR3 region: CASSYEGGNTEAFF. In nucleotides, the CDR3 is TGTGCCAGCAGTTATGAGGGGGGCAACACTGAAGCTTTCTTT.

CDR3 nucleotides: TGTGCCAGCACCGGACAGGGGGGTTCACCCCTCCACTTT. It is translated as CASTGQGGSPLHF. The chain is built from TRBV6-1 and TRBJ1-6; TRBD1 aligns across 10 bases. The germline V gene has CDR1 MNHNS and CDR2 SASEGT. CDR3 length: 13 residues. J gave up 9 bases and V 7 bases, and 3 bases lay outside the gene matches.

The chain employs TRBV7-8 and TRBJ2-5, with 7 bases identical to TRBD1. Germline V gene sequence: CDR1 SGHVS, CDR2 FQNEAQ. CDR3 size: 16 residues. J lost 1 base, V lost 5 bases, and 10 bases had no gene match. Written as DNA, the CDR3 is TGTGCCAGCAGCGTTAACAGGGGTGGTGGCCAAGAGACCCAGTACTTC. It codes for CASSVNRGGGQETQYF.

The chain is built from TRBV6-4 and TRBJ2-1, with TRBD2 as a possible D gene (5 bases). Germline-derived CDR1 and CDR2 are MRHNA and SNTAGT. The CDR3 runs 13 residues. Deletions cut 0 bases from V and 9 bases from J, with 9 bases between. The CDR3 loop reads CASSDSISGEQFF. In DNA, the CDR3 is TGTGCCAGCAGTGACTCGATCAGCGGTGAGCAGTTCTTC.